These 14 T cell receptor beta chains came from one sample sequenced in a study of radiotherapy plus CTLA-4 blockade in lung cancer. Repertoires were generated with immunoSEQ multiplex PCR, while TCRdb's copy carries only in-frame clones and drops some. The sample contains 43,000 or so clones, 50% to 70% of which appear only once. The input for sequencing was peripheral blood, taken from a patient treated with radiotherapy plus ipilimumab. These receptors all come from a human donor with non-small cell lung cancer who had a partial response to radiotherapy plus ipilimumab.

The rearrangement links TRBV6-1 to TRBJ1-4; D is uncertain. Germline V gene data show CDR1 as MNHNS and CDR2 as SASEGT. The V and J ends lost 8 bases and 0 bases respectively, with 13 bases between them. CDR3 length: 15 residues. The CDR3 spells CASWTYPATNEKLFF. CDR3 DNA sequence: TGTGCCAGCTGGACTTACCCTGCAACTAATGAAAAACTGTTTTTT.

The chain combines TRBV18 with TRBJ2-1; no clear D. V lost 2 bases and J 5 bases, leaving 16 bases between the germline ends. CDR1 KGHSH and CDR2 LQKENI come from the germline V gene. This CDR3 is built from 16 residues. In nucleotides, the CDR3 is TGTGCCAGCTCACCAAACCCGGGTGGCCTTAACAATGAGCAGTTCTTC. Translation gives CASSPNPGGLNNEQFF.

This clone showed up just a few times. The CDR3 protein is CASSFSTGIPRGYTF. The CDR3 nucleotides read TGTGCCAGCAGTTTCTCGACAGGGATCCCCCGGGGCTACACCTTC. This chain joins TRBV2 and TRBJ1-2; TRBD1 aligns across 7 bases. The CDR3 covers 15 residues. V dropped 5 bases and J dropped 8; count of bases not matched to a gene: 14. Germline V lookup: CDR1 SNHLY, CDR2 FYNNEI.

The rearrangement uses TRBV19 and TRBJ2-1; D gene uncertain. Germline CDR1 LNHDA, CDR2 SQIVND (reference sequence). The CDR3 is 14 amino acids. Trimming shortened V by 0 bases and J by 7 bases, and 10 bases separated the two germline ends. In DNA form, the CDR3 reads TGTGCCAGTAGTATAGACCCTACGGTAAATGAGCAGTTCTTC. Amino acid sequence: CASSIDPTVNEQFF.

The rearrangement links TRBV6-5 to TRBJ2-7; 9 nucleotides match TRBD1. CDR1 and CDR2 from the germline V gene are MNHEY and SVGAGI. The J segment lost 5 bases and the V segment lost 5 bases, leaving 10 bases of the junction unmatched. This CDR3 has 15 amino acids. CDR3 nucleotides: TGTGCCAGCAGTCCCGGGGACAGGGTCCCCCACGAGCAGTACTTC. The encoded protein is CASSPGDRVPHEQYF.

The gene calls are TRBV19 and TRBJ2-2, with no clear D. Trimming left V 5 bases short and J 2 bases short, with 15 bases between. The V gene's germline CDR1 is LNHDA and CDR2 SQIVND (reference sequence). The CDR3 has 16 amino acids. This CDR3 is CASSDSLAANTGELFF. In nucleotides, the CDR3 is TGTGCCAGTAGTGATTCCCTCGCGGCAAACACCGGGGAGCTGTTTTTT. The complete variable domain, with remaining parts taken from reference TRBV19 and TRBJ2-2, reads DGGITQSPKYLFRKEGQNVTLSCEQNLNHDAMYWYRQDPGQGLRLIYYSQIVNDFQKGDIAEGYSVSREKKESFPLTVTSAQKNPTAFYLCASSDSLAANTGELFFGEGSRLTVL.

V usage is TRBV4-3 and J usage is TRBJ2-1; TRBD2 is a possible D gene (5 bases). Trimming took off 0 bases at V and 1 base at J, with 13 bases between the two ends. This CDR3 region has 17 residues. Germline loops: CDR1 LGHNA, CDR2 YSLEER. As DNA, the CDR3 is TGCGCCAGCAGCCAAGATCTCCCGGGGAAATCCTACAATGAGCAGTTCTTC. Encoded protein: CASSQDLPGKSYNEQFF.

This clone turned up a few times. This rearrangement joins TRBV29-1 to TRBJ2-5; D is ambiguous. The CDR3 consists of 12 residues. Between the trimmed V and J ends, which lost 5 bases and 3 bases, there was a span of 10 bases. Germline V gene lookup returns CDR1 SQVTM and CDR2 ANQGSEA. Written as DNA, the CDR3 is TGCAGCGTTCCGATGATAGAAGAGACCCAGTACTTC. The encoded protein is CSVPMIEETQYF.

The chain is built from TRBV19 and TRBJ1-4, with 9 bases fitting TRBD1. The V gene's germline CDR1 is LNHDA and CDR2 SQIVND (reference sequence). The CDR3 is made up of 13 amino acids. V gave up 10 bases and J gave up 6 bases; unmatched junction bases: 6. CDR3 sequence (DNA): TGTGCCACGCGGGACAGGGCGGATGAAAAACTGTTTTTT. Its protein product is CATRDRADEKLFF.

V and J are TRBV7-2 and TRBJ1-5, with D possibly matching TRBD1 (6 bases). V was clipped by 1 base and J by 5 bases, with 12 bases between them. The CDR3 is made up of 15 amino acids. CDR1 is SGHTA, CDR2 FQGNSA, per germline. The CDR3 DNA reads as TGTGCCAGCAGCTTAGATGGGGGCCCACATCAGCCCCAGCATTTT. It encodes CASSLDGGPHQPQHF.

This chain links TRBV27 with TRBJ2-5; TRBD2 is a possible D gene (7 bases). This CDR3 is 14 amino acids long. Germline assignment: CDR1 MNHEY and CDR2 SMNVEV (reference sequence). The V end was cut by 3 bases, the J end by 5 bases, with 13 bases between. CDR3 in amino acids: CASSFRGGRETQYF. Here the CDR3 DNA reads TGTGCCAGCAGTTTTAGGGGGGGCCGGGAGACCCAGTACTTC.

The chain has TRBV2 and TRBJ1-1; D perhaps matches TRBD1 (6 bases). The CDR3 length is 14 residues. The germline V gene encodes CDR1 SNHLY and CDR2 FYNNEI. The ends were cut back, 6 bases at V and 0 bases at J, with 11 bases in the middle. Here the CDR3 reads CASSLQGVNTEAFF. The CDR3, as DNA: TGTGCCAGCAGCCTACAGGGAGTGAACACTGAAGCTTTCTTT.

The CDR3 bases are TGTGCCAGCAGTGAAGCGCCTCTAAGAGGGCAAGAGACCCAGTACTTC. This codes for CASSEAPLRGQETQYF. The chain is built from TRBV6-1 and TRBJ2-5; D is perhaps TRBD2 (5 bases). The V gene lost 0 bases and the J gene lost 2 bases, with 13 bases spanning the gap. Germline CDR1 and CDR2: MNHNS and SASEGT. The length of the CDR3 is 16 residues.

The rearrangement joins TRBV30 to TRBJ2-3; D possibly corresponds to TRBD2 (6 bases). V gave up 2 bases and J gave up 2 bases, with 11 bases separating them. The length of the CDR3 is 14 residues. Germline V CDR1 and CDR2: GTSNPN, SVGIG (reference sequence). The CDR3 protein is CAWSNGGDTDTQYF. CDR3 nucleotide sequence: TGTGCCTGGAGTAACGGGGGAGACACAGATACGCAGTATTTT.